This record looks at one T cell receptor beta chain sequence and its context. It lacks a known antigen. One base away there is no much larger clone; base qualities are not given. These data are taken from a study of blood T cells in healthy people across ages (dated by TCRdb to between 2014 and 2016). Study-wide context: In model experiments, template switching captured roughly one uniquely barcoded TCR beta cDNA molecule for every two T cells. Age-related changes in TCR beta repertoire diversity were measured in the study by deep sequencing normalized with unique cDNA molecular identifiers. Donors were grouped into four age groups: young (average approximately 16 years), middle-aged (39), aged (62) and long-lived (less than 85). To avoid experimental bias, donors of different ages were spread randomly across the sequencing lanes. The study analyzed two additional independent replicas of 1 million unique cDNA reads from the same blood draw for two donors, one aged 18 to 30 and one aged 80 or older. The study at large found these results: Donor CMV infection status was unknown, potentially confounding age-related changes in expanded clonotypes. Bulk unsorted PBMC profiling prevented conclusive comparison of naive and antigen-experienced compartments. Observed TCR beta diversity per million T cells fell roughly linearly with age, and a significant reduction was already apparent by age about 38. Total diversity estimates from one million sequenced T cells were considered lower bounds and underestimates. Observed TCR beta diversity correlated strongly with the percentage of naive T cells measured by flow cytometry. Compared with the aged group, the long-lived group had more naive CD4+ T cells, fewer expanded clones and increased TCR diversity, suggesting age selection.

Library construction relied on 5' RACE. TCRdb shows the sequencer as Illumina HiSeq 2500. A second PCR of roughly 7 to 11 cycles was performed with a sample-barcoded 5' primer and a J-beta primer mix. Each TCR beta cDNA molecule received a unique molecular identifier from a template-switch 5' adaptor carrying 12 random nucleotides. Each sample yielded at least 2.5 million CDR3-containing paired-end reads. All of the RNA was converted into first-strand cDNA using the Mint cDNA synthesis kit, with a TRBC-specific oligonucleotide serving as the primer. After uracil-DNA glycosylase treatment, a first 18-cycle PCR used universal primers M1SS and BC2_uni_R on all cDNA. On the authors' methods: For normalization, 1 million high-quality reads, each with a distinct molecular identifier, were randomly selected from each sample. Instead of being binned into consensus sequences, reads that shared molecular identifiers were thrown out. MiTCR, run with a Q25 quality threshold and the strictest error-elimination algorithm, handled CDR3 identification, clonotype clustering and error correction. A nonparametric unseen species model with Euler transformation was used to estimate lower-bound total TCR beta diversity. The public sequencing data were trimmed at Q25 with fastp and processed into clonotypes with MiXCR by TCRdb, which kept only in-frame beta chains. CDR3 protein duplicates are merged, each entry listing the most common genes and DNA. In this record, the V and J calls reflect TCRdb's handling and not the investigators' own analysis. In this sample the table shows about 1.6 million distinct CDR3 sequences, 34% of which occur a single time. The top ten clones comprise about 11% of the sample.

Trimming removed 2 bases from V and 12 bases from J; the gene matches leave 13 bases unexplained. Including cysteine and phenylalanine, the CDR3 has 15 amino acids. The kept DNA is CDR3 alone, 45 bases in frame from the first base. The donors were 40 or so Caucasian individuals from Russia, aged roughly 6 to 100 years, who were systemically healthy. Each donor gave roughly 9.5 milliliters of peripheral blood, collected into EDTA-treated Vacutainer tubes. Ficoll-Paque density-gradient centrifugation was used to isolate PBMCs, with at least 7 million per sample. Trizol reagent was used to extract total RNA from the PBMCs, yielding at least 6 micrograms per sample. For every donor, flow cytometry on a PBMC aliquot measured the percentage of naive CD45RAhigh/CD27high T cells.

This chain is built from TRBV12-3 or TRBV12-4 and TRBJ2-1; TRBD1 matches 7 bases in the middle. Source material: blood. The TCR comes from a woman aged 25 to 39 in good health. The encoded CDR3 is CASSLSGTVYARQFF. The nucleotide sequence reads TGTGCCAGCAGTTTATCGGGGACAGTATACGCGCGGCAGTTCTTC.